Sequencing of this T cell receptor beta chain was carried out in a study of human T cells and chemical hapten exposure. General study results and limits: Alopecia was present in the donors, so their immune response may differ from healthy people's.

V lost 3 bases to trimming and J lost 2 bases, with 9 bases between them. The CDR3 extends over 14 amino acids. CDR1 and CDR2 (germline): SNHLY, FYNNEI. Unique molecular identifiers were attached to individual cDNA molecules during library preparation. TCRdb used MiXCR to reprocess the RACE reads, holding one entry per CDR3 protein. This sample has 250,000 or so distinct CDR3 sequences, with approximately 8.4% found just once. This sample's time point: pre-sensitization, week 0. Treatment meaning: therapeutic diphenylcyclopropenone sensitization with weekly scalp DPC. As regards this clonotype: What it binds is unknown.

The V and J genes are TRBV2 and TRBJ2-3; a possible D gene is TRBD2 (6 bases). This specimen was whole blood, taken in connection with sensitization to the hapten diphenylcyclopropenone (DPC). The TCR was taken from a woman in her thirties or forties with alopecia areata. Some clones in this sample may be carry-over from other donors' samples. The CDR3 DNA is TGTGCCAGCAGTGAGGGACTTTACACAGATACGCAGTATTTT. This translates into CASSEGLYTDTQYF.